These T cell receptor beta chains were read from a single sample in a study of cytomegalovirus exposure and HLA in healthy donors. Method: immunoSEQ multiplex PCR; TCRdb's copy keeps in-frame clones and lacks some. Of 100,000 to 150,000 clones detected, roughly 77% appear once; the ten largest clones hold 1.5% to 2%. Sequencing was done on a sample of PBMCs. These receptors were taken from a man aged 40-49 years in good health and CMV-seronegative. Each CDR3 is given with its conserved first and last residue. The D gene is left open where the match is weak. Not all rows give a size; the values are once, few, many and, for expanded clones, a class.

size: -
J: TRBJ2-1
V: TRBV5-4
D: -
DNA: TGTGCCAGCAAGGGGGAGAGCTCCTACAATGAGCAGTTCTTC
CDR3: CASKGESSYNEQFF

size: -
J: TRBJ1-5
V: TRBV19
D: -
DNA: TGTGCCAGTAGTATTCTCAGGGTGACGGCCAGTCAGCCCCAGCATTTT
CDR3: CASSILRVTASQPQHF

size: -
J: TRBJ2-3
V: TRBV7-9
D: -
DNA: TGTGCCAGCAGCTTGGGGTGGGACACCACAGATACGCAGTATTTT
CDR3: CASSLGWDTTDTQYF

size: -
J: TRBJ2-2
V: TRBV18
D: TRBD1
DNA: TGTGCCAGCTCACTCTTACCGGGACAGGGGAACACCGGGGAGCTGTTTTTT
CDR3: CASSLLPGQGNTGELFF

size: -
J: TRBJ1-1
V: TRBV7-9
D: TRBD1
DNA: TGTGCCAGCAGCTTCGACAGGGGTGGTACTGAAGCTTTCTTT
CDR3: CASSFDRGGTEAFF

size: -
J: TRBJ2-5
V: TRBV9
D: -
DNA: TGTGCCAGCAGCACACAGCCAAACCCCCAAGAGACCCAGTACTTC
CDR3: CASSTQPNPQETQYF

size: -
J: TRBJ2-1
V: TRBV27
D: -
DNA: TGTGCCAGCAGTAGGGTAGGGGTGTTCAATGAGCAGTTCTTC
CDR3: CASSRVGVFNEQFF

size: -
J: TRBJ2-7
V: TRBV11-2
D: -
DNA: TGTGCCAGCAGCCTACAGGATCCCTACGAGCAGTACTTC
CDR3: CASSLQDPYEQYF

size: -
J: TRBJ1-1
V: TRBV18
D: TRBD1
DNA: TGTGCCAGCTCAAGCTCACAGGGGTTGAACACTGAAGCTTTCTTT
CDR3: CASSSSQGLNTEAFF

size: -
J: TRBJ1-1
V: TRBV5-8
D: -
DNA: TGTGCCAGCAGCTTGGTTATCGGGGCGGGGACTGAAGCTTTCTTT
CDR3: CASSLVIGAGTEAFF

size: -
J: TRBJ2-3
V: TRBV4-3
D: -
DNA: TGCGCCAGCAGCCGACAGCTAACAGATACGCAGTATTTT
CDR3: CASSRQLTDTQYF

size: -
J: TRBJ1-6
V: TRBV30
D: TRBD1
DNA: TGTGCCTGGACGGCAGACAGGGGATATTCACCCCTCCACTTT
CDR3: CAWTADRGYSPLHF

size: once
J: TRBJ1-1
V: TRBV18
D: -
DNA: TGTGCCAGCTCACCGGGGTCGGAGGGGACTGAAGCTTTCTTT
CDR3: CASSPGSEGTEAFF

size: -
J: TRBJ2-1
V: TRBV5-4
D: -
DNA: TGTGCCAGCAGCTTGGGTCAGCGGCTTAGCTCCTACAATGAGCAGTTCTTC
CDR3: CASSLGQRLSSYNEQFF

size: -
J: TRBJ2-5
V: TRBV27
D: TRBD2
DNA: TGTGCCAGCAGAGGACTAGCGGGGTCAGAGACCCAGTACTTC
CDR3: CASRGLAGSETQYF

size: few
J: TRBJ2-1
V: TRBV27
D: TRBD2
DNA: TGTGCCAGCAGTTTATCTCTAGCGGGATTTGCTGAGCAGTTCTTC
CDR3: CASSLSLAGFAEQFF

size: once
J: TRBJ1-1
V: TRBV5-1
D: -
DNA: TGCGCCAGCAGCTCCGGACAGATTATGAACACTGAAGCTTTCTTT
CDR3: CASSSGQIMNTEAFF

size: -
J: TRBJ2-2
V: TRBV28
D: -
DNA: TGTGCCAGTCATCGTGGGGGGACCGGGGAGCTGTTTTTT
CDR3: CASHRGGTGELFF

size: -
J: TRBJ2-5
V: TRBV9
D: TRBD2
DNA: TGTGCCAGCAGCGTCACTAGCGGGGTCCAAGCGACCCAGTACTTC
CDR3: CASSVTSGVQATQYF

size: few
J: TRBJ1-3
V: TRBV11-2
D: -
DNA: TGTGCCAGCAGCTTAGTCGGTCCCTACTCTGGAAACACCATATATTTT
CDR3: CASSLVGPYSGNTIYF

size: -
J: TRBJ2-5
V: TRBV6-5
D: -
DNA: TGTGCCAGCAAAACCCCCGGCCAAGAGACCCAGTACTTC
CDR3: CASKTPGQETQYF

size: -
J: TRBJ2-5
V: TRBV28
D: -
DNA: TGTGCCAGCAGTTTCCTAACAAGGACACACTTTCGGGAGACCCAGTACTTC
CDR3: CASSFLTRTHFRETQYF

size: once
J: TRBJ2-1
V: TRBV7-2
D: -
DNA: TGTGCCAGCAGCTTGAGGGGGGGAGACAATGAGCAGTTCTTC
CDR3: CASSLRGGDNEQFF

size: few
J: TRBJ1-2
V: TRBV29-1
D: TRBD1
DNA: TGCAGCGTGCTGGACAGGGCTAACTATGGCTACACCTTC
CDR3: CSVLDRANYGYTF

size: -
J: TRBJ2-2
V: TRBV28
D: -
DNA: TGTGCCAGCAGTCAAGGGAGCGGGGAGCTGTTTTTT
CDR3: CASSQGSGELFF

size: -
J: TRBJ1-4
V: TRBV11-2
D: -
DNA: TGTGCCAGCAGCTTAGCGTCCACGGGGAGCGAAAAACTGTTTTTT
CDR3: CASSLASTGSEKLFF

size: -
J: TRBJ1-1
V: TRBV30
D: -
DNA: TGTGCCTGGGCTACTATGAACACTGAAGCTTTCTTT
CDR3: CAWATMNTEAFF

size: -
J: TRBJ1-2
V: TRBV7-8
D: -
DNA: TGTGCCAGCAGCCCCCGGGTAGACTATGGCTACACCTTC
CDR3: CASSPRVDYGYTF

size: few
J: TRBJ2-5
V: TRBV18
D: -
DNA: TGTGCCAGCTCAAGCCCTGAAACCTGGAGGGGGCCGAGGGAGACCCAGTACTTC
CDR3: CASSSPETWRGPRETQYF

size: -
J: TRBJ1-1
V: TRBV28
D: TRBD1
DNA: TGTGCCAGCAGCCCGACAGGGGACCGCACTGAAGCTTTCTTT
CDR3: CASSPTGDRTEAFF

size: -
J: TRBJ2-1
V: TRBV7-9
D: TRBD2
DNA: TGTGCCAGCAGCTTAAAAGGGCTAGCGGGTAGCTCCTACAATGAGCAGTTCTTC
CDR3: CASSLKGLAGSSYNEQFF

size: -
J: TRBJ2-1
V: TRBV5-1
D: TRBD1
DNA: TGCGCCAGCAGCTTATCGCGAGGACAGGGTCGAAATGAGCAGTTCTTC
CDR3: CASSLSRGQGRNEQFF

size: once
J: TRBJ2-2
V: TRBV7-9
D: -
DNA: TGTTCCAGCAGCTCCGCGGGGGCCCCTAACACCGGGGAGCTGTTTTTT
CDR3: CSSSSAGAPNTGELFF

size: -
J: TRBJ2-3
V: TRBV28
D: -
DNA: TGTGCCAGCAGCACTGCGGCCGATACGCAGTATTTT
CDR3: CASSTAADTQYF

size: few
J: TRBJ2-7
V: TRBV10-3
D: TRBD1
DNA: TGTGCCATCAGTGAGTCGAGGGACAGAAGCTCCTACGAGCAGTACTTC
CDR3: CAISESRDRSSYEQYF

size: -
J: TRBJ2-7
V: TRBV2
D: -
DNA: TGTGCCAGCCATGTGGTATCAGCCTACGAGCAGTACTTC
CDR3: CASHVVSAYEQYF